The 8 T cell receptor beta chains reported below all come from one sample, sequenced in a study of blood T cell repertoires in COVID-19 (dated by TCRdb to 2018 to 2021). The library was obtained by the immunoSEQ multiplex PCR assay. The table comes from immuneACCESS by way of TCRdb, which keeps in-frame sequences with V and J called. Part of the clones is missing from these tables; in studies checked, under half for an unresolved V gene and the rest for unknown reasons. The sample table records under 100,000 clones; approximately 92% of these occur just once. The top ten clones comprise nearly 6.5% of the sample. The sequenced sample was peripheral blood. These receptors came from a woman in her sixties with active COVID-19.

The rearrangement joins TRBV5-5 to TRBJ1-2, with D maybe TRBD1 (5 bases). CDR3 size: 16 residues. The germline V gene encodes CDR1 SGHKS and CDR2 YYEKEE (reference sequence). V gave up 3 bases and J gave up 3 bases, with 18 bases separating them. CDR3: CASSWGTGRTDYGYTF. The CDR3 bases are TGTGCCAGCAGCTGGGGCACCGGGCGTACGGACTATGGCTACACCTTC.

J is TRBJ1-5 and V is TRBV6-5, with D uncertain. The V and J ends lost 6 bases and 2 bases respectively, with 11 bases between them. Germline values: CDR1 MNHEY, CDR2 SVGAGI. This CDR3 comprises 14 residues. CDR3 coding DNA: TGTGCCAGCAGAAGGGAGATCGGCAATCAGCCCCAGCATTTT. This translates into CASRREIGNQPQHF.

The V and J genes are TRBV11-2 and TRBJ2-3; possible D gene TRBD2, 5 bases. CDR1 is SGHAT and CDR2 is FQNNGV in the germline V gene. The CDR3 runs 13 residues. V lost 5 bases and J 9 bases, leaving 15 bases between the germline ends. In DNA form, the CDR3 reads TGTGCCAGCAGCGTCGGGGATTTAGGGACGCAGTATTTT. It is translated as CASSVGDLGTQYF.

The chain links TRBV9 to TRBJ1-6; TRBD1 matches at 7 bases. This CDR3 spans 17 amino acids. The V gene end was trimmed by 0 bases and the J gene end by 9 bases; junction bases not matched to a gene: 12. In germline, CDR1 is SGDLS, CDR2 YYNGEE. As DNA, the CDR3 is TGTGCCAGCAGCGTAGCCGATACAGGGGCGCGCAGTTCACCCCTCCACTTT. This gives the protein CASSVADTGARSSPLHF.

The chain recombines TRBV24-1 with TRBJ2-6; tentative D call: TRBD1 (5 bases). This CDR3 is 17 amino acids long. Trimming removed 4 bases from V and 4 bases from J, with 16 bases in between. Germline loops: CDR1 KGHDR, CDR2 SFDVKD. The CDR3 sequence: CATSDWGKGSGANVLTF. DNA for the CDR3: TGTGCCACCAGTGACTGGGGTAAGGGGTCAGGGGCCAACGTCCTGACTTTC.

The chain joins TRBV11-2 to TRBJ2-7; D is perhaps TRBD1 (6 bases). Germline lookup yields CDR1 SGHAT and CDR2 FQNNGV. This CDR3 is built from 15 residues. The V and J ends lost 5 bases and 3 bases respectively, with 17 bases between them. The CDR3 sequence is CASSPRGGALYEQYF. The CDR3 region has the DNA TGTGCCAGCAGCCCCCGAGGGGGAGCCCTCTACGAGCAGTACTTC.

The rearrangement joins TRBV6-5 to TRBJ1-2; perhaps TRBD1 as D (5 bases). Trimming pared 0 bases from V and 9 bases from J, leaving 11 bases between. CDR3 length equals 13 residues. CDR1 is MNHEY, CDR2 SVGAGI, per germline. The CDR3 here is CASSYSSGYSYTF. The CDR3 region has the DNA TGTGCCAGCAGTTACTCTTCAGGGTACAGCTACACCTTC.

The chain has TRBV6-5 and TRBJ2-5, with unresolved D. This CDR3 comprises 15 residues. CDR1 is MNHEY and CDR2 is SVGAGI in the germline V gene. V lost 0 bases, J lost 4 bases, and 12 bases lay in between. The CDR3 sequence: CASSYSRVVRETQYF. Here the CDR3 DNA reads TGTGCCAGCAGTTACTCGCGCGTGGTGAGAGAGACCCAGTACTTC.